These 26 T cell receptor beta chains share one sample of origin, sequenced in a study of human T cells and chemical hapten exposure. Via MiXCR, TCRdb re-called the RACE reads, giving one row per CDR3 protein. The data show some 39,000 distinct CDR3 sequences, more than 9% seen once. The sample's time point: patch test 3, about 24 weeks after DPC sensitization. Treatment noted: therapeutic diphenylcyclopropenone sensitization with weekly scalp DPC. Total RNA was isolated from unfractionated whole blood. The sample was whole blood, taken in connection with sensitization to the hapten diphenylcyclopropenone (DPC). These receptor sequences come from a man aged 50 to 60 with alopecia areata. Some clones in this sample may be carry-over from other donors' samples.

This clonotype occurred many times. The chain is built from TRBV7-6 and TRBJ2-1, with 10 positions matching TRBD1. Germline V gene lookup returns CDR1 SGHVS and CDR2 FNYEAQ. Trimming at V came to 0 bases and at J to 5 bases, leaving 10 bases not matched to a gene. There are 18 residues in the CDR3. The CDR3 DNA is TGTGCCAGCAGCTTAGCGCAAGGGGGACAGGGGCAAGACAATGAGCAGTTCTTC. It yields the protein CASSLAQGGQGQDNEQFF.

This clonotype was detected only a few times. The chain is built from TRBV28 and TRBJ2-1; 13 bases line up with TRBD2. Trimming removed 4 bases from V and 5 bases from J; junction bases left unmatched: 2. This CDR3 spans 15 amino acids. Germline lookup yields CDR1 MDHEN and CDR2 SYDVKM. The chain's CDR3 is CASSSGLAGNNEQFF. The CDR3 nucleotides are TGTGCCAGCAGTTCGGGACTAGCGGGAAACAATGAGCAGTTCTTC.

The V call is TRBV7-8, the J call TRBJ2-5; 9 positions agree with TRBD2. The CDR3 totals 16 residues. CDR1 is SGHVS, CDR2 FQNEAQ, per germline. V dropped 5 bases and J dropped 5; count of bases not matched to a gene: 12. The CDR3 coding sequence is TGTGCCAGCAGCCCCTCTGAGATAGCGGGAGTTGAGACCCAGTACTTC. This gives the protein CASSPSEIAGVETQYF.

Comments on this clonotype: A read error is possible here, since a much larger clone lies one base away. The chain combines TRBV6-5 with TRBJ2-7; D call uncertain. V lost 6 bases and J lost 2, with 14 bases in between. CDR1 is MNHEY and CDR2 is SVGAGI in the germline V gene. This CDR3 has 14 amino acids. The CDR3 is CASSSYVGPYEQYF. CDR3 sequence (DNA): TGTGCCAGCAGCAGCTACGTGGGTCCCTACGAGCAGTACTTC.

The chain recombines TRBV2 with TRBJ1-5; D remains unclear. V was pared by 4 bases and J by 6 bases, with 7 bases between. In germline, CDR1 is SNHLY, CDR2 FYNNEI. The CDR3 loop spans 12 amino acids. This chain's CDR3 is CASSGALQPQHF. CDR3 in DNA: TGTGCCAGCAGTGGAGCTCTTCAGCCCCAGCATTTT.

The rearrangement links TRBV5-1 to TRBJ1-1; 9 nucleotides line up with TRBD1. V lost 7 bases, J lost 5 bases, and 9 bases stayed unmatched. This CDR3 comprises 14 residues. Germline CDR1 and CDR2: SGHRS and YFSETQ. The CDR3 DNA reads TGCGCCAGCCGTGGGGACAGGGCGAGGACTGAAGCTTTCTTT. Its protein is CASRGDRARTEAFF.

The chain links TRBV10-3 to TRBJ2-7; no reliable D call. V lost 4 bases to trimming and J lost 5 bases, with 6 bases between them. Looked up from germline, CDR1 is ENHRY and CDR2 is SYGVKD. This CDR3 region has 11 residues. In DNA, the CDR3 is TGTGCCATCAGTGGGGTAAACGAGCAGTACTTC. Residues: CAISGVNEQYF.

In this sample, this clonotype turned up many times. The chain uses TRBV29-1 and TRBJ1-2; D is unclear. The CDR3 contains 14 residues. The germline gives CDR1 SQVTM, CDR2 ANQGSEA. V lost 0 bases, J lost 8 bases, and 16 bases lay in between. DNA for the CDR3: TGCAGCGTTGAAGATATTGGACGCCGAAAAGGCTACACCTTC. Its translation: CSVEDIGRRKGYTF.

This clonotype was seen many times. This rearrangement joins TRBV4-1 to TRBJ2-3, with 10 bases that match TRBD1. In germline, CDR1 is MGHRA, CDR2 YSYEKL. The J segment lost 2 bases and the V segment lost 4 bases, leaving 3 bases of the junction unmatched. The CDR3 totals 15 residues. The CDR3 nucleotides read TGCGCCAGCAGCCGGGACAGGGGCACCACAGATACGCAGTATTTT. Encoded protein: CASSRDRGTTDTQYF.

This clonotype showed up just a few times. V usage is TRBV4-3 and J usage is TRBJ2-1, with TRBD2 matching over 7 bases. V lost 0 bases and J lost 5; bases outside the gene matches: 10. The CDR3 has 17 amino acids. The germline gives CDR1 LGHNA, CDR2 YSLEER. CDR3: CASSQDILGGTNNEQFF. The CDR3 DNA reads as TGCGCCAGCAGCCAAGATATTCTAGGAGGGACTAACAATGAGCAGTTCTTC.

This clonotype was picked up a small number of times. This sequence joins TRBV4-3 and TRBJ1-1, with D unclear. In germline, CDR1 is LGHNA, CDR2 YSLEER. The CDR3 contains 13 residues. V shed 6 bases and J shed 7 bases, with 15 bases lying between them. The CDR3 loop reads CASSGIAGNEAFF. Here the CDR3 DNA reads TGCGCCAGCAGTGGAATAGCCGGCAATGAAGCTTTCTTT.

The table lists this clonotype with a few counts. The rearrangement links TRBV7-2 to TRBJ2-7; 8 nucleotides align to TRBD1. V shed 1 base and J 7 bases; nucleotides not matched to a gene: 6. CDR3 size: 14 residues. The germline gives CDR1 SGHTA, CDR2 FQGNSA. The CDR3 reads CASSLVDRVSEQYF. DNA for the CDR3: TGTGCCAGCAGCTTAGTGGACAGGGTGAGTGAGCAGTACTTC. The whole variable domain, remainder taken from reference TRBV7-2 and TRBJ2-7, is GAGVSQSPSNKVTEKGKDVELRCDPISGHTALYWYRQSLGQGLEFLIYFQGNSAPDKSGLPSDRFSAERTGGSVSTLTIQRTQQEDSAVYLCASSLVDRVSEQYFGPGTRLTVT.

This clonotype was observed at least ten times. V is TRBV7-2 and J is TRBJ2-7, with 7 positions matching TRBD2. The germline V gene has CDR1 SGHTA and CDR2 FQGNSA. The CDR3 spans 14 residues. Unmatched junction bases numbered 5, after V lost 3 bases and J lost 3 bases. This chain's CDR3 is CASSFWTGGYEQYF. The DNA for the CDR3 is TGTGCCAGCAGCTTTTGGACGGGGGGCTACGAGCAGTACTTC.

This clonotype was seen ten or more times. The CDR3 region is CAWSPPGASEAFF. CDR3 nucleotides: TGTGCCTGGAGCCCCCCAGGGGCTTCTGAAGCTTTCTTT. V usage is TRBV30 and J usage is TRBJ1-1, with D perhaps TRBD1 (6 bases). The germline gives CDR1 GTSNPN, CDR2 SVGIG (reference sequence). With 3 bases removed from V and 6 bases from J, the gap between germline ends came to 14 bases. This CDR3 is 13 amino acids long.

The chain employs TRBV7-9 and TRBJ1-2; perhaps TRBD1 as D (6 bases). V gave up 2 bases and J gave up 6 bases, with 10 bases separating them. Germline V gives CDR1 SEHNR, CDR2 FQNEAQ (reference sequence). This CDR3 comprises 13 residues. The CDR3 loop reads CASSLTGADGYTF. DNA of the CDR3: TGTGCCAGCAGCTTAACGGGGGCAGATGGCTACACCTTC.

In its sample, this clonotype was seen a few times. The V and J genes are TRBV12-3 or TRBV12-4 and TRBJ1-1; a weak D match, TRBD1 (6 bases). Trimming shortened V by 3 bases and J by 0 bases, and 8 bases separated the two germline ends. The CDR3 has 14 amino acids. CDR3 sequence (DNA): TGTGCCAGCAGTTTTGACAGGCTGAACACTGAAGCTTTCTTT. This translates into CASSFDRLNTEAFF.

This rearrangement joins TRBV5-1 to TRBJ2-3; D is ambiguous. Trimming took off 0 bases at V and 2 bases at J, with 7 bases between the two ends. Germline V gene data show CDR1 as SGHRS and CDR2 as YFSETQ. The CDR3 contains 14 residues. This CDR3 is CASSLETTTDTQYF. The CDR3 bases are TGCGCCAGCAGCTTGGAGACGACCACAGATACGCAGTATTTT.

The V call is TRBV9, the J call TRBJ2-1; 12 nucleotides match TRBD2. Per the germline V gene, CDR1 is SGDLS and CDR2 is YYNGEE. This CDR3 has 16 amino acids. The trim removed 0 bases at V and 4 bases at J, leaving 2 bases unmatched. CDR3 protein: CASSVEGTSGYNEQFF. In nucleotides, the CDR3 is TGTGCCAGCAGCGTAGAAGGGACTAGCGGGTACAATGAGCAGTTCTTC.

This clonotype showed up just once. The chain employs TRBV10-3 and TRBJ2-2; 8 nucleotides match TRBD1. Germline-derived CDR1 and CDR2 are ENHRY and SYGVKD. V dropped 4 bases and J dropped 4; count of bases not matched to a gene: 5. The CDR3 loop spans 15 amino acids. The CDR3 DNA reads as TGTGCCATCAGTGGACAGGGGATGGCCACCGGGGAGCTGTTTTTT. Residues: CAISGQGMATGELFF.

The V and J genes are TRBV29-1 and TRBJ2-5; TRBD1 is a possible D gene (6 bases). CDR1 is SQVTM and CDR2 is ANQGSEA in the germline V gene. The CDR3 sequence is 12 residues long. Trimming removed 2 bases from V and 5 bases from J, with 9 bases in between. CDR3 sequence: CSVEKQGETQYF. The CDR3 coding sequence is TGCAGCGTTGAAAAGCAGGGGGAGACCCAGTACTTC.

This clonotype has only a few counts. The chain combines TRBV16 with TRBJ2-7; 8 bases are a match to TRBD1. The CDR3 extends over 15 amino acids. CDR1 and CDR2 (germline): KGHSY, FQNENV. J was trimmed by 2 bases and V by 2 bases; bases with no gene match: 5. Here the CDR3 reads CASSQPGTGTYEQYF. The CDR3 DNA reads TGTGCCAGCAGCCAACCCGGGACAGGCACCTACGAGCAGTACTTC.

This clonotype was counted only a few times. The chain uses TRBV7-2 and TRBJ2-3, with D uncertain. The CDR3 runs to 12 residues. Trimming cost V 1 base and J 11 bases, with 10 bases left between them. Germline V gene lookup returns CDR1 SGHTA and CDR2 FQGNSA. CDR3 in amino acids: CASSLEISRQYF. As DNA, the CDR3 is TGTGCCAGCAGCTTAGAGATTTCGAGGCAGTATTTT.

This clonotype was observed many times. The chain is built from TRBV21-1 and TRBJ2-1; the D call of TRBD1 is as the table states it, not checked on the DNA. TRBV21-1 is shown as a pseudogene. The CDR3 has 16 residues. CDR3 sequence (DNA): TGTGCCAGCAGCAAAGGCGGGAAGAGGGGGGCGAATGAGCAGTTCTTC. This translates into CASSKGGKRGANEQFF.

The table lists this clonotype with a few counts. The chain carries TRBV6-2 or TRBV6-3 and TRBJ2-5; TRBD2 is a possible D gene (5 bases). Trimming removed 2 bases from V and 2 bases from J, with 9 bases in between. The CDR3 has 14 residues. Germline values: CDR1 MNHEY, CDR2 SVGEGT. CDR3 coding DNA: TGTGCCAGCAGTTACAGGCGGGTTCAAGAGACCCAGTACTTC. Translation: CASSYRRVQETQYF.

This clonotype was recorded a few times. This rearrangement joins TRBV3-1 to TRBJ2-3; 10 positions agree with TRBD2. This CDR3 contains 15 residues. Germline V gene data show CDR1 as LGHDT and CDR2 as YNNKEL (reference sequence). Trimming at V came to 6 bases and at J to 4 bases, leaving 7 bases not matched to a gene. For the CDR3, the DNA is TGTGCCAGCAGTCTAGCGGGAGAGGGGGCAGATACGCAGTATTTT. Amino acid sequence: CASSLAGEGADTQYF.

This clonotype was observed many times. CDR3 sequence (DNA): TGTGCCAGCTCACTCAGGGAGAACACTGAAGCTTTCTTT. As protein: CASSLRENTEAFF. The rearrangement joins TRBV18 to TRBJ1-1, with D maybe TRBD1 (5 bases). CDR3 length: 13 amino acids. V dropped 4 bases and J dropped 1 base, with 7 bases sitting between them. The germline gives CDR1 KGHSH, CDR2 LQKENI.